This passage covers 29 T cell receptor beta chains from one sample sequenced in a study of yellow fever vaccine responses in identical twins. MiXCR, run by TCRdb on the RT-PCR reads, gives a single entry per CDR3 protein. The sample records around 6,600 distinct CDR3 sequences, about 86% being singletons. Sample: T cells from blood (PBMCs), unsorted or a sorted subset (not recorded which), taken before or after yellow fever vaccination (not recorded which). All receptors come from a woman in her late teens or twenties who received the yellow fever vaccine.

The gene calls are TRBV18 and TRBJ2-1; TRBD2 is a possible D gene (5 bases). The CDR3 covers 14 residues. V was pared by 5 bases and J by 2 bases, with 10 bases between. Germline lookup yields CDR1 KGHSH and CDR2 LQKENI. For the CDR3, the DNA is TGTGCCAGCTCAGGAACGGGAACCTACAATGAGCAGTTCTTC. Its translation: CASSGTGTYNEQFF.

The J gene is TRBJ2-5, the V gene TRBV7-2; D is unclear. Trimming cost V 5 bases and J 6 bases, with 13 bases left between them. Germline V CDR1 and CDR2: SGHTA, FQGNSA. The CDR3 has 13 amino acids. In DNA form, the CDR3 reads TGTGCCAGCAGCCCCCACGAATTAAAGACCCAGTACTTC. Its protein is CASSPHELKTQYF.

The chain joins TRBV11-1 to TRBJ2-1, with TRBD2 matching 7 bases. V shed 0 bases, J shed 6 bases, and the junction held 5 bases outside the gene matches. The germline V gene has CDR1 SGHAT and CDR2 FQDESV (reference sequence). This CDR3 has 15 amino acids. DNA for the CDR3: TGTGCCAGCAGCTTAGCGGGAGGGCCGGTCAATGAGCAGTTCTTC. This encodes CASSLAGGPVNEQFF.

This clonotype was seen a single time. The chain joins TRBV11-2 to TRBJ2-7; D gene uncertain. Germline CDR1 and CDR2: SGHAT and FQNNGV. The CDR3 is 13 amino acids. V was pared by 2 bases and J by 6 bases, with 11 bases between. The CDR3 DNA follows: TGTGCCAGCAGCTTATTTGGCATGGGCGAGCAGTACTTC. The encoded protein is CASSLFGMGEQYF.

The chain couples TRBV7-9 to TRBJ2-7; D remains unclear. Germline CDR1 and CDR2: SEHNR and FQNEAQ (reference sequence). The CDR3 loop spans 12 amino acids. V was cut by 5 bases and J by 4 bases, with 9 bases left in between. The CDR3 region has the DNA TGTGCCAGCAGCGATGTGGGGTACGAGCAGTACTTC. It translates to CASSDVGYEQYF.

This chain joins TRBV21-1 and TRBJ1-2; TRBD1, the D gene given by the table, was not confirmed from the DNA. TRBV21-1 is classified as a pseudogene. CDR3 length: 17 amino acids. CDR3 sequence (DNA): TGTGCCAGCAGCAGACGCGGACAGGGAGAAGTGGGCTATGGCTACACCTTC. As protein: CASSRRGQGEVGYGYTF.

In its sample, this clonotype was seen a few times. This chain joins TRBV24-1 and TRBJ2-1; 9 bases match TRBD2. This CDR3 has 16 residues. V dropped 5 bases and J dropped 4; count of bases not matched to a gene: 8. Per the germline V gene, CDR1 is KGHDR and CDR2 is SFDVKD. Here the CDR3 DNA reads TGTGCCACCAGTGCGGTCTCTAGCGGGATATACAATGAGCAGTTCTTC. This codes for CATSAVSSGIYNEQFF.

The CDR3 nucleotides are TGTGCCAGCAGCTTAGTAGGTCAGTCTTCCTACGAGCAGTACTTC. It codes for CASSLVGQSSYEQYF. V is TRBV11-3 and J is TRBJ2-7; D call uncertain. This CDR3 contains 15 residues. Trimming shortened V by 1 base and J by 1 base, and 11 bases separated the two germline ends. The germline gives CDR1 SGHNT, CDR2 YENEEA.

The J gene is TRBJ2-3, the V gene TRBV10-3; a possible D gene is TRBD1 (6 bases). V gave up 4 bases and J gave up 0 bases, with 14 bases separating them. Germline CDR1 ENHRY, CDR2 SYGVKD. The CDR3 contains 16 residues. CDR3 residues: CAISAIQGSSTDTQYF. Here the CDR3 DNA reads TGTGCCATCAGTGCCATACAGGGATCTAGCACAGATACGCAGTATTTT.

The V call is TRBV19, the J call TRBJ2-3; no clear D. The CDR3 has 11 amino acids. Trimming took off 3 bases at V and 5 bases at J, with 3 bases between the two ends. Germline assignment: CDR1 LNHDA and CDR2 SQIVND (reference sequence). The CDR3 DNA reads TGTGCCAGTAGTATTGGAGATACGCAGTATTTT. Protein sequence: CASSIGDTQYF. Complete variable domain (other parts from reference TRBV19 and TRBJ2-3): DGGITQSPKYLFRKEGQNVTLSCEQNLNHDAMYWYRQDPGQGLRLIYYSQIVNDFQKGDIAEGYSVSREKKESFPLTVTSAQKNPTAFYLCASSIGDTQYFGPGTRLTVL.

This clonotype has just one count. The chain carries TRBV11-2 and TRBJ2-1; 11 positions match TRBD2. J was trimmed by 8 bases and V by 5 bases; bases with no gene match: 17. This CDR3 is built from 18 residues. Germline loops: CDR1 SGHAT, CDR2 FQNNGV. DNA of the CDR3: TGTGCCAGCAGCATCCCAAAACCCACTAGCGGGAGCCTTGATGAGCAGTTCTTC. It codes for CASSIPKPTSGSLDEQFF.

The V call is TRBV28, the J call TRBJ1-1, with 7 positions matching TRBD1. This CDR3 is built from 12 residues. Germline V gives CDR1 MDHEN, CDR2 SYDVKM. The V gene end was trimmed by 6 bases and the J gene end by 5 bases; junction bases not matched to a gene: 3. This chain's CDR3 is CASRTGMTEAFF. The CDR3 coding sequence is TGTGCCAGCAGGACAGGGATGACTGAAGCTTTCTTT.

This chain uses TRBV19 with TRBJ2-5; no clear D gene. The V and J ends lost 5 bases and 0 bases respectively, with 7 bases between them. The germline V gene encodes CDR1 LNHDA and CDR2 SQIVND (reference sequence). There are 13 residues in the CDR3. Written as DNA, the CDR3 is TGTGCCAGTAGTCTTGGCAACCAAGAGACCCAGTACTTC. Its protein product is CASSLGNQETQYF.

The chain links TRBV5-6 to TRBJ1-4; a possible D gene is TRBD1 (5 bases). Germline V lookup: CDR1 SGHDT, CDR2 YYEEEE. This CDR3 comprises 18 residues. Deletions cut 2 bases from V and 0 bases from J, with 17 bases between. The CDR3 region has the DNA TGTGCCAGCAGCTTCAGGGTCGATGCGGATGCAACTAATGAAAAACTGTTTTTT. Residues: CASSFRVDADATNEKLFF.

J is TRBJ2-5 and V is TRBV5-6, with D hard to call. Germline assignment: CDR1 SGHDT and CDR2 YYEEEE. CDR3 length: 15 amino acids. V lost 1 base and J lost 5, with 15 bases in between. This CDR3 is CASSLFWDGEETQYF. CDR3 bases: TGTGCCAGCAGCTTGTTCTGGGATGGTGAGGAGACCCAGTACTTC.

This chain joins TRBV11-2 and TRBJ2-5; D ambiguous. V lost 5 bases, J lost 1 base, and 14 bases lay in between. Germline-derived CDR1 and CDR2 are SGHAT and FQNNGV. This CDR3 region has 15 residues. Here the CDR3 DNA reads TGTGCCAGCAGCCCGCTATACACCTCCCAAGAGACCCAGTACTTC. Residues: CASSPLYTSQETQYF.

This sequence joins TRBV24-1 and TRBJ2-1, with TRBD1 matching over 8 bases. The CDR3 extends over 13 amino acids. The V and J ends lost 9 bases and 4 bases, in that order; junction bases with no gene match: 4. Germline lookup yields CDR1 KGHDR and CDR2 SFDVKD. Written as DNA, the CDR3 is TGTGCCACCGGACAGGGAGCATACAATGAGCAGTTCTTC. As protein: CATGQGAYNEQFF.

V is TRBV6-1 and J is TRBJ2-1, with TRBD2 matching over 9 bases. V lost 6 bases to trimming and J lost 7 bases; unmatched junction nucleotides: 13. Germline V gene sequence: CDR1 MNHNS, CDR2 SASEGT. The CDR3 sequence is 16 residues long. This chain's CDR3 is CASSPLGLAGPNEQFF. CDR3 nucleotides: TGTGCCAGCAGCCCGTTGGGGCTAGCGGGGCCTAATGAGCAGTTCTTC.

CDR3 region: CASSLDSDLSAFF. The CDR3 nucleotides read TGTGCCAGCAGCTTAGATTCGGACCTGTCCGCTTTCTTT. The J gene is TRBJ1-1, the V gene TRBV11-2, with unresolved D. This CDR3 comprises 13 residues. V was cut by 0 bases and J by 11 bases, with 13 bases left in between. The germline gives CDR1 SGHAT, CDR2 FQNNGV.

This chain links TRBV28 with TRBJ2-7, with 9 bases matching TRBD2. Trimming at V came to 4 bases and at J to 4 bases, leaving 5 bases not matched to a gene. CDR1 and CDR2 from the germline V gene are MDHEN and SYDVKM. There are 14 residues in the CDR3. Written as DNA, the CDR3 is TGTGCCAGCAGTTCCTGGGGACTAGCTTACGAGCAGTACTTC. It yields the protein CASSSWGLAYEQYF.

The V gene is TRBV29-1, the J gene TRBJ2-7; the match to TRBD2 covers 7 bases. The germline CDR1 and CDR2 sequences are SQVTM and ANQGSEA. The ends lost 4 bases at V and 4 bases at J; junction bases unmatched: 7. The CDR3 has 13 residues. CDR3 sequence: CSVGSGWEYEQYF. CDR3 DNA sequence: TGCAGCGTTGGTAGCGGGTGGGAGTACGAGCAGTACTTC.

In this sample, this clonotype turned up once. The genes are TRBV10-3 and TRBJ2-1, with 7 bases identical to TRBD1. Germline CDR1 is ENHRY and CDR2 is SYGVKD. There are 13 residues in the CDR3. J was trimmed by 6 bases and V by 8 bases; bases with no gene match: 7. CDR3 nucleotide sequence: TGTGCCATCGGGGACAGCGACTTCAATGAGCAGTTCTTC. Its translation is CAIGDSDFNEQFF.

The chain recombines TRBV11-3 with TRBJ2-2; 8 bases match TRBD1. This CDR3 has 15 amino acids. Unmatched junction bases numbered 4, after V lost 6 bases and J lost 1 base. Germline CDR1 reads SGHNT; CDR2 reads YENEEA. CDR3 sequence reads: CASRQGQGNTGELFF. CDR3 in DNA: TGTGCCAGCAGACAAGGACAGGGGAACACCGGGGAGCTGTTTTTT. Full variable domain (rest looked up from reference TRBV11-3 and TRBJ2-2): EAGVVQSPRYKIIEKKQPVAFWCNPISGHNTLYWYLQNLGQGPELLIRYENEEAVDDSQLPKDRFSAERLKGVDSTLKIQPAELGDSAVYLCASRQGQGNTGELFFGEGSRLTVL.

V is TRBV29-1 and J is TRBJ2-2, with 8 bases identical to TRBD1. Germline CDR1 SQVTM, CDR2 ANQGSEA. The CDR3 has 13 amino acids. J lost 4 bases, V lost 6 bases, and 4 bases had no gene match. This CDR3 is CSVVTGATGELFF. The DNA for the CDR3 is TGCAGCGTGGTGACAGGGGCCACCGGGGAGCTGTTTTTT.

The count of this clonotype is one. The chain couples TRBV20-1 to TRBJ2-3, with D uncertain. This CDR3 comprises 13 residues. The V end was cut by 3 bases, the J end by 2 bases, with 9 bases between. CDR1 and CDR2 from the germline V gene are DFQATT and SNEGSKA (reference sequence). The CDR3, as DNA: TGCAGTGCTAGTAACTGGGACACAGATACGCAGTATTTT. Residues: CSASNWDTDTQYF.

This sequence joins TRBV29-1 and TRBJ2-1; 7 bases line up with TRBD1. The germline CDR1 and CDR2 sequences are SQVTM and ANQGSEA. The CDR3 length is 14 residues. The J segment lost 8 bases and the V segment lost 5 bases, leaving 12 bases of the junction unmatched. CDR3 in amino acids: CSVRSPYRGDEQFF. Here the CDR3 DNA reads TGCAGCGTTCGTTCCCCATACAGGGGAGATGAGCAGTTCTTC.

V usage is TRBV6-1 and J usage is TRBJ2-5; D remains ambiguous. V gave up 8 bases and J gave up 5 bases, with 15 bases separating them. This CDR3 contains 13 residues. Per the germline V gene, CDR1 is MNHNS and CDR2 is SASEGT. DNA of the CDR3: TGTGCCAGCCGTAGGAGCGAACAGGAGACCCAGTACTTC. Protein sequence: CASRRSEQETQYF.

This clonotype has only one observation. The chain recombines TRBV24-1 with TRBJ2-1; weak D call: TRBD2 (6 bases). Germline V CDR1 and CDR2: KGHDR, SFDVKD. With 3 bases removed from V and 0 bases from J, the gap between germline ends came to 8 bases. The CDR3 consists of 15 residues. The CDR3 nucleotides are TGTGCCACCAGTGATCCGGGAGTCTCCTACAATGAGCAGTTCTTC. Amino acids: CATSDPGVSYNEQFF.

This chain connects TRBV11-2 to TRBJ1-2; D is unresolved. Germline loops: CDR1 SGHAT, CDR2 FQNNGV. CDR3 length: 14 amino acids. V was shortened by 1 base and J by 1 base, with 7 bases between the two germline ends. DNA for the CDR3: TGTGCCAGCAGCTTAGGTGTCAGTAACTATGGCTACACCTTC. Translating it yields CASSLGVSNYGYTF.